This TCR beta chain was profiled in a study of cytomegalovirus exposure and HLA in healthy donors. Study overall: The 90 to 150 validation repertoires, a later analysis reported, used the same platform as the approximately 670 first-cohort repertoires.

Study-level findings and limits: Researchers catalogued about 150 TCR beta chains as cytomegalovirus-associated. Confirmation was obtained in vitro that a few CMV-associated chains are specific for CMV antigens. Rare TCR sequences dominated, though some public TCRs recurred in many donors.

Concerning this clone itself: Its antigen is not known.

Germline CDR1 SGHVS, CDR2 FQNEAQ. The CDR3 spans 14 residues. Trimming shortened V by 2 bases and J by 0 bases, and 5 bases separated the two germline ends. Assay: immunoSEQ multiplex PCR; the TCRdb copy retains only in-frame clones and omits some. This table holds some 240,000 clones, 86% found once. Sequenced sample: PBMCs. The receptor's source is a woman younger than 45 in good health and CMV-seropositive. The chain links TRBV7-8 to TRBJ2-4; the D gene is possibly TRBD2 (5 bases). CDR3 protein: CASSLSGAKNIQYF. The CDR3 DNA follows: TGTGCCAGCAGCTTAAGCGGAGCCAAAAACATTCAGTACTTC.